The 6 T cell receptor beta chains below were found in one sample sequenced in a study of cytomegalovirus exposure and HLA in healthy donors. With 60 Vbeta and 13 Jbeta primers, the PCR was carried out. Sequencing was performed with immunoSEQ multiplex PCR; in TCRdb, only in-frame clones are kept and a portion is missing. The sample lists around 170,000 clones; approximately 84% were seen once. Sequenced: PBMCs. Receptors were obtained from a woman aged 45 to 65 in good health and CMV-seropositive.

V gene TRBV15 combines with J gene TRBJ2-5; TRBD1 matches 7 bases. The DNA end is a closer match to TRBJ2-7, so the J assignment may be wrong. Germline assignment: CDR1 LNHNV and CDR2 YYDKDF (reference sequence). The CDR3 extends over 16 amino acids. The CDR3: CATSRDLTGVSYEQYF. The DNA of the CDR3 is TGTGCCACCAGCAGAGATCTCACAGGGGTGTCCTACGAGCAGTACTTC.

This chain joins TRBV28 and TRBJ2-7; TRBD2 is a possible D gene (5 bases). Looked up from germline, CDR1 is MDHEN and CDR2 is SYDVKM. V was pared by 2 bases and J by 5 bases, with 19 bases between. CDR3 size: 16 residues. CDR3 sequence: CASSLNRMRVADEQYF. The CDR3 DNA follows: TGTGCCAGCAGTTTAAACCGAATGCGGGTTGCCGACGAGCAGTACTTC. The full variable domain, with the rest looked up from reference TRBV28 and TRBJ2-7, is DVKVTQSSRYLVKRTGEKVFLECVQDMDHENMFWYRQDPGLGLRLIYFSYDVKMKEKGDIPEGYSVSREKKERFSLILESASTNQTSMYLCASSLNRMRVADEQYFGPGTRLTVT.

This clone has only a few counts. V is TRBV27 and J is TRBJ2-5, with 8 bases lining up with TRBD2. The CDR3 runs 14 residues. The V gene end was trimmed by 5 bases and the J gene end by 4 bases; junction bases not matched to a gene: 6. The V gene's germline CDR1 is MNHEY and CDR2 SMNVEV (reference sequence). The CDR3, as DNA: TGTGCCAGCAGTCGAGCGGGGGTTCGAGAGACCCAGTACTTC. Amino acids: CASSRAGVRETQYF.

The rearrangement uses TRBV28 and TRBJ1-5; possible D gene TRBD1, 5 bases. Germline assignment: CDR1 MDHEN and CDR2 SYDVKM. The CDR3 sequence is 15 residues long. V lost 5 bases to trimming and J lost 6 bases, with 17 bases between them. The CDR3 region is CASSPGPGESQPQHF. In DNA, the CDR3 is TGTGCCAGCAGTCCGGGACCGGGAGAGAGTCAGCCCCAGCATTTT.

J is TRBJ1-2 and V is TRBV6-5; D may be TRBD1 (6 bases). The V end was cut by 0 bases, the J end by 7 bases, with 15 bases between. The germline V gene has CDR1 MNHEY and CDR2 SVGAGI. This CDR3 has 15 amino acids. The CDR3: CASSYSTGQLSGYTF. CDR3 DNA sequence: TGTGCCAGCAGTTACTCAACAGGGCAATTAAGTGGCTACACCTTC.

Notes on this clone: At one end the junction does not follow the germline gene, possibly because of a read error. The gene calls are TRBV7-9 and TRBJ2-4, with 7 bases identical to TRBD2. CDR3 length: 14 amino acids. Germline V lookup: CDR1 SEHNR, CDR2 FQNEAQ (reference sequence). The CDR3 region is CSSSLALGGDIQYF. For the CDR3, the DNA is TGTTCCAGCAGCTTAGCGCTTGGGGGGGACATTCAGTACTTC.